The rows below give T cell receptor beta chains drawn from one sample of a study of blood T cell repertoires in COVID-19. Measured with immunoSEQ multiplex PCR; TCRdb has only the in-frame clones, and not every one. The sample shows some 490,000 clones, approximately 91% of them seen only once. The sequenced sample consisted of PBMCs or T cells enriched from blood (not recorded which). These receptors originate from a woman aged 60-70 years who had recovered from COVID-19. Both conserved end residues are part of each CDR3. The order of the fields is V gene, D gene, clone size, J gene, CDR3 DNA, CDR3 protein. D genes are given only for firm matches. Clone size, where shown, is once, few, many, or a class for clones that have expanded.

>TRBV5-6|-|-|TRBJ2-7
TGTGCCACCACCAGAGTCGGGTACGAGCAGTACTTC
CATTRVGYEQYF
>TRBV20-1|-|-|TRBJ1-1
TGCAGTGCCCCTGTGTGTGCTTTCTTT
CSAPVCAFF
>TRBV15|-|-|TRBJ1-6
TGTGCCACCAGCAGAGAGAGGCAGAATAATTCACCCCTCCACTTT
CATSRERQNNSPLHF
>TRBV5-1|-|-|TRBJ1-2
TGCGCCAGCAGCAGGGACTTAGGGAACTACACCTTC
CASSRDLGNYTF
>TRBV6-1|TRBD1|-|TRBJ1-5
TGTGCCAGCAGTGAAGGGGACAGGGGGCATCAGCCCCAGCATTTT
CASSEGDRGHQPQHF
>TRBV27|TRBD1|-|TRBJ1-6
TGTGCCAGCAGCAGACAGGGGCCGAGCTCCTATAATTCACCCCTCCACTTT
CASSRQGPSSYNSPLHF
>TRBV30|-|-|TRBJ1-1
TGTGCCTGGAGTGTACTAGGATACACTGAAGCTTTCTTT
CAWSVLGYTEAFF
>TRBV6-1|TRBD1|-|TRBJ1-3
TGTGCCAGCAGTGAATGGGACAGCGACTTCTCTGGAAACACCATATATTTT
CASSEWDSDFSGNTIYF
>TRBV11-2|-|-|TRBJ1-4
TGTGCCAGCAGCTCTAAGGGGGAAAAACTGTTTTTT
CASSSKGEKLFF
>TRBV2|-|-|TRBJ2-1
TGTGCCAGCAGTGAGTCCCTGCGCGATGAGCAGTTCTTC
CASSESLRDEQFF
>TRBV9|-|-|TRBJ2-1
TGTGCCAGCAGCGTAGACCCAGGGTCCTACAATGAGCAGTTCTTC
CASSVDPGSYNEQFF
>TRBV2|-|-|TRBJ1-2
TGTGCCAGCAGTACCCGGGGAGGAAAGCCCCACACCTTC
CASSTRGGKPHTF
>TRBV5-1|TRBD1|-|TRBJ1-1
TGCGCCAGCACGGGACAGGGGGCGCGTTCCACTGAAGCTTTCTTT
CASTGQGARSTEAFF
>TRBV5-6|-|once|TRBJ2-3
TGTGCCAGCAGCTTGGCTGGGCGGGGCGCAGATACGCAGTATTTT
CASSLAGRGADTQYF
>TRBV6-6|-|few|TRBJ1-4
TGTGCCAGCAGCTTCCATAGAACTAATGAAAAACTGTTTTTT
CASSFHRTNEKLFF
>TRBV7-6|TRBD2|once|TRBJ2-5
TGTGCCAGCAGCTTGGGGACTAGCCCGTTAGAGACCCAGTACTTC
CASSLGTSPLETQYF
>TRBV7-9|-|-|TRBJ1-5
TGTGCCAGCAGCTTAGGGGTAGGACAGAGCAATCAGCCCCAGCATTTT
CASSLGVGQSNQPQHF
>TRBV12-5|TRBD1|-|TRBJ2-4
TGTGCTAGTGCTCTCGTGGGGACAGGGACGGACATTCAGTACTTC
CASALVGTGTDIQYF
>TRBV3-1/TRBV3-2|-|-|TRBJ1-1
TGTGCCAGCAGCCAAGTTGGGGGGGCTGAAGCTTTCTTT
CASSQVGGAEAFF
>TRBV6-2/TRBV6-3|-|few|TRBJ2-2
TGTGCCAGCAGTTACGGTGGCGGGACCCTAAACACCGGGGAGCTGTTTTTT
CASSYGGGTLNTGELFF
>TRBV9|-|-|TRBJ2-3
TGTGCCAGCAGCGTATTAGGGGTTGATACGCAGTATTTT
CASSVLGVDTQYF
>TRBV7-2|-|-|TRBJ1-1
TGTGCCAGCAGCTTATTGTTACAGGGCCCTGAAGCTTTCTTT
CASSLLLQGPEAFF
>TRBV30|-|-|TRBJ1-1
TGTGCCTGGAGTACTCAGGGGAGCACTGAAGCTTTCTTT
CAWSTQGSTEAFF
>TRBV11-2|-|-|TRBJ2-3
TGTGCCAGCAGCCCATTCCCCCAGCGGGGCACAGATACGCAGTATTTT
CASSPFPQRGTDTQYF
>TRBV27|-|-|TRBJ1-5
TGTGCCAGCAGGAGGGAGGGGGGTCAGCCCCAGCATTTT
CASRREGGQPQHF
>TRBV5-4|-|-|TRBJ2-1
TGTGCCAGCAGCTTGGCCCGAGGCCCCACGGGTGAGCAGTTCTTC
CASSLARGPTGEQFF
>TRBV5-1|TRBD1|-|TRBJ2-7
TGCGCCAGCAGCTTTGGGGCACCGGGACAGGGTCGGAACGAGCAGTACTTC
CASSFGAPGQGRNEQYF
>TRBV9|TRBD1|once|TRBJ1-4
TGTGCCAGCAGCTATTGGACAGGGGCTAATGAAAAACTGTTTTTT
CASSYWTGANEKLFF
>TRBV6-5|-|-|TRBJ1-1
TGTGCCAGCAGTTACTCTCCAGGCATGAACACTGAAGCTTTCTTT
CASSYSPGMNTEAFF
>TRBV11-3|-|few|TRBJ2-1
TGTGCCAGCAGCCCACCCCGCGGGGAGCAGTTCTTC
CASSPPRGEQFF
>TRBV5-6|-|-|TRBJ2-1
TGTGCCAGCAGCCCAACTCGACAGGTTGGTGAGCAGTTCTTC
CASSPTRQVGEQFF
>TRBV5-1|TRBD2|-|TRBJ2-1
TGCGCCAGCAGTGGGCTAGCGGGGGGAGCGGCTGAGCAGTTCTTC
CASSGLAGGAAEQFF
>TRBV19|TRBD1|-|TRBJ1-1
TGTGCCAGTAGTATAGTTGACAGGGGAAACACTGAAGCTTTCTTT
CASSIVDRGNTEAFF
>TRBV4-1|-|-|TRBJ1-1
TGCGCCAGCAGCCAAGCCCAGGGAGGCACTGAAGCTTTCTTT
CASSQAQGGTEAFF
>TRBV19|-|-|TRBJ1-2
TGTGCCAGTAAGAAGGGCTCAGGAGGTTCTAACTATGGCTACACCTTC
CASKKGSGGSNYGYTF
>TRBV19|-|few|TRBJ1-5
TGTGCCAGTACTCCCAAGGCAGGCTATAGCAATCAGCCCCAGCATTTT
CASTPKAGYSNQPQHF
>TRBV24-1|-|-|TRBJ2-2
TGTGCCACCAGTGAACAACAGTGGACCGGGGAGCTGTTTTTT
CATSEQQWTGELFF
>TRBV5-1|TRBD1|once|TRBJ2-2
TGCGCCAGCAGCTTACAGGGGGCCACCGGGGAGCTGTTTTTT
CASSLQGATGELFF
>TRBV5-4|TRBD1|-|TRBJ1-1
TGTGCCAGCAGCGGGGGACAGAACTTGAACACTGAAGCTTTCTTT
CASSGGQNLNTEAFF
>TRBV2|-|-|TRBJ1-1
TGTGCCAGCAGTGAAGCGCTTCGGGGGACTGAAGCTTTCTTT
CASSEALRGTEAFF
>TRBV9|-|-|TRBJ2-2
TGTGCCAGCAGCGTCCTGAGTTGGACCGGGGAGCTGTTTTTT
CASSVLSWTGELFF
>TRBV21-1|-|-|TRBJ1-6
TGTGCCAGCAGCAAACCCCCCCAGGAGGCCTGTTTGAATGAATTCACCGGCCTCCACTTT
CASSKPPQEACLNEFTGLHF
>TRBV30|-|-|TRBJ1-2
TGTGCCGGGGACATGAATCCCTATGGCTACACCTTC
CAGDMNPYGYTF
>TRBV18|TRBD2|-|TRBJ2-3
TGTGCCAGCTCTCCACTAGCGGGGGGCACAGATACGCAGTATTTT
CASSPLAGGTDTQYF
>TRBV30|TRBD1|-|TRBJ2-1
TGTGCCTGGAGTCACTCGCAGACAGGGGAACTCTACAATGAGCAGTTCTTC
CAWSHSQTGELYNEQFF
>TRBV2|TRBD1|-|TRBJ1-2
TGTGCCAGCAGTGCGACAGGGTTAGGAGGCTACACCTTC
CASSATGLGGYTF
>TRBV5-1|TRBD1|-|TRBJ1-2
TGCGCCAGCAGCTTGGGGTCAGGGGGAGGAAATGGCTACACCTTC
CASSLGSGGGNGYTF
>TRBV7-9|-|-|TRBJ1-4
TGTGCCAGCGGCAGTCCGGGGTGGGAAGGAAAACTGTTTTTT
CASGSPGWEGKLFF
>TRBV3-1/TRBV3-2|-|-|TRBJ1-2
TGTGCCAGCAGCCAATCGTCGTCCTATGGCTACACCTTC
CASSQSSSYGYTF
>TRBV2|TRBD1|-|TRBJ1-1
TGTGCCAGCAGGGTAGGACAGGGATTGAACACTGAAGCTTTCTTT
CASRVGQGLNTEAFF
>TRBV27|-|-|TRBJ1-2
TGTGCCAGCAGTTTAGGGGGGGATGGCTACACCTTC
CASSLGGDGYTF
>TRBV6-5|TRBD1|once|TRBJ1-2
TGTGCCAGCAGTTACTCCGGGACAGGGACACGTGGCTACACCTTC
CASSYSGTGTRGYTF
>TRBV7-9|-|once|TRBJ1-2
TGTGCCAGCAGCTTAGCCGGACTGTTCTATGGCTACACCTTC
CASSLAGLFYGYTF
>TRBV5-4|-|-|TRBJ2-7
TGTGCCAGCAGCTTTATACAGGGCCCCTACGAGCAGTACTTC
CASSFIQGPYEQYF
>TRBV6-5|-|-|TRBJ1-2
TGTGCCGCACAGCCTCCAATTAACTATGGCTACACCTTC
CAAQPPINYGYTF
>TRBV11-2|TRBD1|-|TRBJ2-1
TGTGCCAGCACCCTTACAGGGGATAGCTACAATGAGCAGTTCTTC
CASTLTGDSYNEQFF
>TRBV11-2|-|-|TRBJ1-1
TGTGCCAGCAGCTTGTGGGGGGGAACTGAAGCTTTCTTT
CASSLWGGTEAFF
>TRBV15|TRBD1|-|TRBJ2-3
TGTGCCACCAGCACAGGGGGCGTCCCAGATACGCAGTATTTT
CATSTGGVPDTQYF
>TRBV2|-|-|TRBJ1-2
TGTGCCAGCAGTGAAAGGGGGAACTATGGCTACACCTTC
CASSERGNYGYTF